Given below is one TCR beta chain in context. This entry belongs to a study of early T cells in non-severe SARS-CoV-2 infection. As for the study in general: With bulk RNA from unsorted whole blood as input, sequencing yielded unpaired chains.

V gave up 2 bases and J gave up 7 bases; unmatched junction bases: 5. The V gene's germline CDR1 is SGHTA and CDR2 FQGTGA. The CDR3 consists of 15 residues. TCRdb re-called the 5' RACE reads through MiXCR, storing one row per CDR3 protein. The table lists fewer than 80,000 distinct CDR3 sequences, approximately 10% of them singletons, with around 11% in the top ten. The V gene is TRBV7-3, the J gene TRBJ2-3, with 11 bases that match TRBD2. The TCR comes from an adult who was a healthcare worker with PCR-confirmed SARS-CoV-2 infection or an uninfected control (not recorded which). The source was whole blood, collected at baseline. CDR3 nucleotides: TGTGCCAGCAGCTTATCGACTAGCGGGGATTATACGCAGTATTTT. Its translation is CASSLSTSGDYTQYF.